Each of the 7 T cell receptor beta chains below was sequenced from the same sample in a study of post-analysis software for immune sequencing data. Notes on the study in general: Comparison of patients with controls showed four or five TRBV segments more frequent in patients, TRBV5-6, TRBV5-1 and TRBV20-1 among them.

Unique molecular identifiers were present in the TCR beta cDNA libraries. TCRdb reprocessed the PCR reads with MiXCR, giving one entry per CDR3 protein. Of roughly 600,000 distinct CDR3 sequences in the sample, 44% are singletons; the top ten hold about 1.5%. Their cognate antigens are unknown. The sequenced material came from blood. The receptors originated from a girl aged 5-17 years with multiple sclerosis.

The genes are TRBV27 and TRBJ1-2, with unresolved D. The CDR3 length is 14 residues. V was shortened by 4 bases and J by 2 bases, with 11 bases between the two germline ends. Per germline, CDR1 MNHEY and CDR2 SMNVEV (reference sequence). Here the CDR3 reads CASSSGGENYGYTF. In nucleotides, the CDR3 is TGTGCCAGCAGTTCCGGTGGAGAAAACTATGGCTACACCTTC.

This clonotype was seen more than once but under ten times. The V call is TRBV6-2 or TRBV6-3, the J call TRBJ2-1, with 7 bases that match TRBD2. Germline assignment: CDR1 MNHEY and CDR2 SVGEGT. The CDR3 loop spans 15 amino acids. J lost 2 bases, V lost 3 bases, and 4 bases had no gene match. CDR3 loop: CASSYRAGAYNEQFF. Here the CDR3 DNA reads TGTGCCAGCAGTTATCGGGCGGGGGCCTACAATGAGCAGTTCTTC.

The chain is built from TRBV19 and TRBJ2-6; perhaps TRBD2 as D (6 bases). From germline, CDR1 is LNHDA and CDR2 SQIVND (reference sequence). The germline V and J ends were trimmed by 6 bases and 3 bases, with 18 bases remaining between them. The CDR3 is 17 amino acids. CDR3 region: CASSPPDWGVGANVLTF. The CDR3 DNA reads TGTGCCAGTAGCCCGCCCGACTGGGGGGTTGGGGCCAACGTCCTGACTTTC.

A few counts support this clonotype. V is TRBV6-5 and J is TRBJ1-5, with a tentative D call TRBD1 (6 bases). Germline loops: CDR1 MNHEY, CDR2 SVGAGI. V was shortened by 8 bases and J by 8 bases, with 16 bases between the two germline ends. The CDR3 is 13 residues long. The CDR3 DNA sequence: TGTGCCAGCGGACCGACAGGTTATGAGCCCCAGCATTTT. It encodes CASGPTGYEPQHF.

V and J are TRBV6-5 and TRBJ1-6, with D maybe TRBD1 (6 bases). Trimming removed 3 bases at V and 8 bases at J, with 17 bases between. Per the germline V gene, CDR1 is MNHEY and CDR2 is SVGAGI. The CDR3 runs 16 residues. CDR3 bases: TGTGCCAGCAGTTATTGGACAGCCCTTGGGGATTCACCCCTCCACTTT. This encodes CASSYWTALGDSPLHF.

The V gene is TRBV20-1, the J gene TRBJ2-1; tentatively, D is TRBD1 or TRBD2 (5 bases each). Germline CDR1 DFQATT, CDR2 SNEGSKA (reference sequence). There are 15 residues in the CDR3. Trimming left V 3 bases short and J 2 bases short, with 14 bases between. The CDR3: CSARFTGPAYNEQFF. In nucleotides, the CDR3 is TGCAGTGCTAGGTTTACGGGGCCCGCCTACAATGAGCAGTTCTTC.

This sequence joins TRBV9 and TRBJ1-2, with TRBD1 as a possible D gene (5 bases). Germline CDR1 is SGDLS and CDR2 is YYNGEE. The germline V and J ends were trimmed by 3 bases and 9 bases, with 15 bases remaining between them. The CDR3 length is 13 residues. The CDR3, as DNA: TGTGCCAGCAGCGAACACACGGGACGGAGCTACACCTTC. Translation: CASSEHTGRSYTF.